The 8 T cell receptor beta chains given below trace back to one sample, sequenced in a study of blood T cell repertoires in COVID-19. The table came from immunoSEQ multiplex PCR; TCRdb's copy has only in-frame clones and leaves some out. The sample has 390,000 or so clones, roughly 85% seen once. Sample: peripheral blood. These receptors were collected from a woman in her 30s with active or convalescent COVID-19.

The CDR3: CASSDSHTGIGTEAFF. The CDR3 DNA reads as TGTGCCAGCAGTGACTCGCATACAGGGATCGGCACTGAAGCTTTCTTT. The chain links TRBV6-4 to TRBJ1-1; D perhaps matches TRBD1 (6 bases). V gave up 0 bases and J gave up 4 bases, with 15 bases separating them. Germline values: CDR1 MRHNA, CDR2 SNTAGT. CDR3 length equals 16 residues.

This clone was seen a single time. The rearrangement uses TRBV25-1 and TRBJ1-2; D is unresolved. Trimming left V 2 bases short and J 5 bases short, with 18 bases between. This CDR3 region has 16 residues. CDR1 is MGHDK, CDR2 SYGVNS, per germline. The chain's CDR3 is CASSESGEDRGYGYTF. The CDR3 DNA reads as TGTGCCAGCAGTGAAAGTGGTGAGGACCGGGGTTATGGCTACACCTTC.

CDR3 sequence reads: CASSPPDRALAGTADTQYF. The CDR3 coding sequence is TGTGCCAGCAGCCCGCCGGACAGGGCCCTGGCGGGGACGGCAGATACGCAGTATTTT. This sequence joins TRBV3-1 (or the pseudogene TRBV3-2) and TRBJ2-3; 8 nucleotides match TRBD1. The length of the CDR3 is 19 residues. J was trimmed by 4 bases and V by 4 bases; bases with no gene match: 19. Germline V CDR1 and CDR2: LGHDT, YNNKEL (reference sequence).

This chain joins TRBV5-1 and TRBJ2-2; D may be TRBD1 (5 bases). Trimming shortened V by 3 bases and J by 1 base, and 7 bases separated the two germline ends. In germline, CDR1 is SGHRS, CDR2 YFSETQ. The CDR3 has 14 amino acids. For the CDR3, the DNA is TGCGCCAGCAGCTATACAGGGAACACCGGGGAGCTGTTTTTT. Protein: CASSYTGNTGELFF.

The chain joins TRBV7-9 to TRBJ1-3, with D possibly being TRBD1 (5 bases). Germline-derived CDR1 and CDR2 are SEHNR and FQNEAQ (reference sequence). This CDR3 comprises 13 residues. V gave up 8 bases and J gave up 12 bases, with 20 bases separating them. The CDR3 loop is CASQRRDGLGIYF. CDR3 nucleotide sequence: TGTGCCAGCCAAAGGAGGGACGGGCTGGGCATATATTTT. Looking up the rest from reference TRBV7-9 and TRBJ1-3 gives the full variable domain: DTGVSQNPRHKITKRGQNVTFRCDPISEHNRLYWYRQTLGQGPEFLTYFQNEAQLEKSRLLSDRFSAERPKGSFSTLEIQRTEQGDSAMYLCASQRRDGLGIYFGEGSWLTVV.

The rearrangement links TRBV4-1 to TRBJ1-5, with D unclear. CDR1 and CDR2 from the germline V gene are MGHRA and YSYEKL. The CDR3 sequence is 16 residues long. Trimming shortened V by 1 base and J by 5 bases, and 15 bases separated the two germline ends. The CDR3 nucleotides read TGCGCCAGCAGCCAAGCAATTGGCAGGCTATATCAGCCCCAGCATTTT. Translating gives CASSQAIGRLYQPQHF.

V gene TRBV19 combines with J gene TRBJ1-2; TRBD1 aligns across 10 bases. Germline V lookup: CDR1 LNHDA, CDR2 SQIVND (reference sequence). V gave up 7 bases and J gave up 0 bases; unmatched junction bases: 5. This CDR3 is 15 amino acids long. This CDR3 is CASTSDRGSNYGYTF. The CDR3 DNA reads as TGTGCCAGTACCTCGGACAGGGGGTCTAACTATGGCTACACCTTC.

V is TRBV6-2 or TRBV6-3 and J is TRBJ1-1, with D possibly matching TRBD1 (6 bases). Germline V lookup: CDR1 MNHEY, CDR2 SVGEGT. Trimming pared 4 bases from V and 1 base from J, leaving 10 bases between. The CDR3 spans 14 residues. The chain's CDR3 is CASSSLGGNTEAFF. CDR3 coding DNA: TGTGCCAGCAGTTCCCTAGGGGGGAACACTGAAGCTTTCTTT.